This record concerns one TCR beta chain sequence. The antigen remains undetermined. The entry originates in a study of cytomegalovirus exposure and HLA in healthy donors. About the study: Some 85 million unique TCRs, all from HLA-typed donors, were included in an early release of the data.

General study findings and limits: Previously analyzed data showed that most TCR beta V segments were productive at a frequency of about 90% or about 30%. Analyzed later, most CMV-associated TCR beta chains appeared HLA-restricted.

The CDR3 runs to 16 residues. Germline assignment: CDR1 SGHRS and CDR2 YFSETQ. Losses at the gene ends were 0 bases for V and 3 bases for J; bases not matched to a gene: 7. Vbeta (60) and Jbeta (13) primers were used in the PCR. Here immunoSEQ multiplex PCR was the method, and the copy in TCRdb shows in-frame clones only, minus some. The data show about 140,000 clones, approximately 80% seen once. This clonotype originated in a male donor in good health and CMV-seronegative. The rearrangement uses TRBV5-1 and TRBJ2-3; 7 nucleotides match TRBD2. The specimen was PBMCs. CDR3 in DNA: TGCGCCAGCAGCTTGGCCAGACTAGCCAAGACAGATACGCAGTATTTT. Translating gives CASSLARLAKTDTQYF.